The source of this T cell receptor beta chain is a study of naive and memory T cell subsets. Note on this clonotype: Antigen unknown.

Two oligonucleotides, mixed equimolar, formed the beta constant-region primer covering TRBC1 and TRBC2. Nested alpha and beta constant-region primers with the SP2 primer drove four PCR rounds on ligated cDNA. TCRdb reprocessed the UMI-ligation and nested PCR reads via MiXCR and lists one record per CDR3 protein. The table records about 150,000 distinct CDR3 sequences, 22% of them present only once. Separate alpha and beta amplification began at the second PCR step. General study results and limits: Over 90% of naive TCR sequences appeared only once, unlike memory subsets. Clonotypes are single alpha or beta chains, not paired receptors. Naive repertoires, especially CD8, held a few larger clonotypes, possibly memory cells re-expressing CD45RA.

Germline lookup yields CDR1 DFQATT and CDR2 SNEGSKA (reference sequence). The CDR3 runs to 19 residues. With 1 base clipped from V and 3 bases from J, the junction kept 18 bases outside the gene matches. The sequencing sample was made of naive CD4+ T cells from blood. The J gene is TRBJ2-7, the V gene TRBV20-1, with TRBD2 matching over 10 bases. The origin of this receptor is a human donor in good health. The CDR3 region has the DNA TGCAGTGCTAGAGCGGTACTAAGCGGGAGGGACTTTGGGCTCTACGAGCAGTACTTC. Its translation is CSARAVLSGRDFGLYEQYF.